This T cell receptor beta chain is from a study of blood T cell repertoires in COVID-19. Looking at the study overall: There were acute and convalescent COVID-19 samples, and they came from the United States, Italy and Spain. Sample material is recorded as cDNA or gDNA derived from T cells, B-cell-depleted T cells, or PBMCs.

Per germline, CDR1 SGHDT and CDR2 YYEEEE. V was pared by 2 bases and J by 4 bases, with 6 bases of the junction left unmatched. The CDR3 runs 16 residues. Original processing methods: Counts of nucleated cells, estimated from reference gene primer amplification, were obtained. The repertoire was sequenced with immunoSEQ multiplex PCR; TCRdb's copy has only in-frame clones and lacks some. V and J calls and clone size come straight from that table; D and trimming were deduced from the DNA. The data show roughly 270,000 clones, with 88% seen just once and 9% to 9.5% held by the top ten. Sequenced sample: peripheral blood. This clonotype was obtained from a man in his late teens or twenties with active or convalescent COVID-19. This chain joins TRBV5-6 and TRBJ1-4; 9 bases are shared with TRBD1. The DNA of the CDR3 is TGTGCCAGCAGCTTCGGACAGGGGTTTAATAATGAAAAACTGTTTTTT. Translation: CASSFGQGFNNEKLFF.